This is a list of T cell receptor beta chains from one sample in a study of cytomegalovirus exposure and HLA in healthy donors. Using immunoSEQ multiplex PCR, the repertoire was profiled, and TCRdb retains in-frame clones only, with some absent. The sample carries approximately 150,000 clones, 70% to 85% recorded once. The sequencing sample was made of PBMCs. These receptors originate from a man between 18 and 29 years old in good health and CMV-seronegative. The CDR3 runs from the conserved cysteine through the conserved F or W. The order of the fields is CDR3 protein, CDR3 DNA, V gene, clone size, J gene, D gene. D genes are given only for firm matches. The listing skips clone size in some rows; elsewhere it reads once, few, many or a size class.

CASSPWTSGRNEQFF TGCGCCAGCAGCCCCTGGACTAGCGGGAGAAATGAGCAGTTCTTC TRBV5-1 few TRBJ2-1 TRBD2
CASSQTSGQGNEQFF TGTGCCAGCAGCCAGACTAGCGGCCAAGGCAATGAGCAGTTCTTC TRBV7-6 - TRBJ2-1 TRBD2
CASRPGYSSEQYF TGTGCCAGCAGACCGGGATATTCGTCCGAGCAGTACTTC TRBV7-9 - TRBJ2-7 -
CASSIRLAAQETQYF TGTGCTAGCAGCATACGACTAGCGGCTCAAGAGACCCAGTACTTC TRBV7-7 few TRBJ2-5 TRBD2
CASSPRTSGALTDTQYF TGTGCCAGCAGCCCCCGGACTAGCGGGGCCCTCACAGATACGCAGTATTTT TRBV7-6 once TRBJ2-3 TRBD2
CASNRDSGSEDTQYF TGCGCCAGCAACAGGGATAGCGGGAGTGAAGATACGCAGTATTTT TRBV5-1 - TRBJ2-3 TRBD2
CASSSQRTVKYEQYF TGTGCCAGCAGTTCGCAAAGGACAGTCAAGTACGAGCAGTACTTC TRBV27 - TRBJ2-7 -
CATRHGGSYEQYF TGTGCCACCAGACACGGGGGGTCCTACGAGCAGTACTTC TRBV15 - TRBJ2-7 TRBD2
CASSSRQYNQPQHF TGTGCCAGCAGCTCTCGACAGTACAATCAGCCCCAGCATTTT TRBV7-9 - TRBJ1-5 -
CASSLRYEQYF TGTGCCAGCAGCTTGCGGTACGAGCAGTACTTC TRBV7-2 - TRBJ2-7 -
CASSPSVTGELFF TGTGCCAGCAGCCCTAGCGTAACCGGGGAGCTGTTTTTT TRBV7-9 - TRBJ2-2 -
CASSFVKNIQYF TGTGCCAGTAGCTTTGTCAAAAACATTCAGTACTTC TRBV19 - TRBJ2-4 -
CASSTTSVNEQFF TGTGCCAGTAGCACGACTAGCGTCAATGAGCAGTTCTTC TRBV19 - TRBJ2-1 TRBD2
CASSYAGGDEQYF TGTGCCAGCAGTTACGCGGGCGGGGACGAGCAGTACTTC TRBV6-5 few TRBJ2-7 -
CASRGPYEQYF TGTGCCAGCAGGGGCCCGTACGAGCAGTACTTC TRBV2 - TRBJ2-7 -
CASSFYDRGTEAFF TGTGCCAGCAGCTTTTATGACAGGGGGACTGAAGCTTTCTTT TRBV7-9 - TRBJ1-1 TRBD1
CASSQEDLRDSYSYEQYF TGCGCCAGCAGCCAAGAGGACCTCCGGGACTCCTACTCCTACGAGCAGTACTTC TRBV4-1 - TRBJ2-7 -
CASSPAGGNDQPQHF TGTGCCAGCAGCCCGGCGGGAGGGAATGATCAGCCCCAGCATTTT TRBV7-9 few TRBJ1-5 -
CASSQDIVGSGYTF TGTGCCAGCAGCCAAGATATTGTGGGCAGCGGCTACACCTTC TRBV4-2 - TRBJ1-2 -
CASSLIGTLRIRNEQFF TGTGCCAGCAGTTTAATCGGTACCCTCAGGATTAGGAATGAGCAGTTCTTC TRBV27 - TRBJ2-1 -
CASSRVGGRGIEQFF TGTGCCAGCAGCCGGGTTGGCGGGAGGGGGATTGAGCAGTTCTTC TRBV7-8 - TRBJ2-1 TRBD2
CASRRSGSQANGYTF TGTGCCAGCAGACGCTCTGGGTCACAGGCAAATGGCTACACCTTC TRBV6-5 - TRBJ1-2 -
CASSQDQRGGPDTQYF TGTGCCAGCAGCCAAGACCAGCGGGGGGGCCCGGATACGCAGTATTTT TRBV4-2 few TRBJ2-3 TRBD2
CASEKGRRDNQPQHF TGTGCCAGCGAAAAGGGCCGGAGGGACAATCAGCCCCAGCATTTT TRBV4-2 - TRBJ1-5 -
CASSLGLSAGGRGNEQFF TGTGCCAGCAGCTTAGGGTTATCGGCGGGGGGGCGGGGTAATGAGCAGTTCTTC TRBV11-2 - TRBJ2-1 TRBD2
CAWSVSEPGELFF TGTGCCTGGAGTGTATCGGAGCCCGGGGAGCTGTTTTTT TRBV30 - TRBJ2-2 -
CASSLEGDTQYF TGCGCCAGCAGCTTGGAAGGGGATACCCAGTACTTC TRBV5-1 - TRBJ2-5 -
CASSKGQSQETQYF TGCGCCAGCAGTAAGGGACAGTCCCAAGAGACCCAGTACTTC TRBV10-1 - TRBJ2-5 TRBD1
CASSLGQDITGEQYF TGTGCCAGCAGCTTGGGACAGGATATTACTGGGGAGCAGTACTTC TRBV11-3 - TRBJ2-7 TRBD1
CASSPVDRAHEKLFF TGTGCCAGCAGCCCCGTGGACAGGGCGCATGAAAAACTGTTTTTT TRBV7-9 - TRBJ1-4 TRBD1
CASREDRDTEAFF TGTGCCAGCAGAGAAGACAGGGACACTGAAGCTTTCTTT TRBV2 - TRBJ1-1 TRBD1